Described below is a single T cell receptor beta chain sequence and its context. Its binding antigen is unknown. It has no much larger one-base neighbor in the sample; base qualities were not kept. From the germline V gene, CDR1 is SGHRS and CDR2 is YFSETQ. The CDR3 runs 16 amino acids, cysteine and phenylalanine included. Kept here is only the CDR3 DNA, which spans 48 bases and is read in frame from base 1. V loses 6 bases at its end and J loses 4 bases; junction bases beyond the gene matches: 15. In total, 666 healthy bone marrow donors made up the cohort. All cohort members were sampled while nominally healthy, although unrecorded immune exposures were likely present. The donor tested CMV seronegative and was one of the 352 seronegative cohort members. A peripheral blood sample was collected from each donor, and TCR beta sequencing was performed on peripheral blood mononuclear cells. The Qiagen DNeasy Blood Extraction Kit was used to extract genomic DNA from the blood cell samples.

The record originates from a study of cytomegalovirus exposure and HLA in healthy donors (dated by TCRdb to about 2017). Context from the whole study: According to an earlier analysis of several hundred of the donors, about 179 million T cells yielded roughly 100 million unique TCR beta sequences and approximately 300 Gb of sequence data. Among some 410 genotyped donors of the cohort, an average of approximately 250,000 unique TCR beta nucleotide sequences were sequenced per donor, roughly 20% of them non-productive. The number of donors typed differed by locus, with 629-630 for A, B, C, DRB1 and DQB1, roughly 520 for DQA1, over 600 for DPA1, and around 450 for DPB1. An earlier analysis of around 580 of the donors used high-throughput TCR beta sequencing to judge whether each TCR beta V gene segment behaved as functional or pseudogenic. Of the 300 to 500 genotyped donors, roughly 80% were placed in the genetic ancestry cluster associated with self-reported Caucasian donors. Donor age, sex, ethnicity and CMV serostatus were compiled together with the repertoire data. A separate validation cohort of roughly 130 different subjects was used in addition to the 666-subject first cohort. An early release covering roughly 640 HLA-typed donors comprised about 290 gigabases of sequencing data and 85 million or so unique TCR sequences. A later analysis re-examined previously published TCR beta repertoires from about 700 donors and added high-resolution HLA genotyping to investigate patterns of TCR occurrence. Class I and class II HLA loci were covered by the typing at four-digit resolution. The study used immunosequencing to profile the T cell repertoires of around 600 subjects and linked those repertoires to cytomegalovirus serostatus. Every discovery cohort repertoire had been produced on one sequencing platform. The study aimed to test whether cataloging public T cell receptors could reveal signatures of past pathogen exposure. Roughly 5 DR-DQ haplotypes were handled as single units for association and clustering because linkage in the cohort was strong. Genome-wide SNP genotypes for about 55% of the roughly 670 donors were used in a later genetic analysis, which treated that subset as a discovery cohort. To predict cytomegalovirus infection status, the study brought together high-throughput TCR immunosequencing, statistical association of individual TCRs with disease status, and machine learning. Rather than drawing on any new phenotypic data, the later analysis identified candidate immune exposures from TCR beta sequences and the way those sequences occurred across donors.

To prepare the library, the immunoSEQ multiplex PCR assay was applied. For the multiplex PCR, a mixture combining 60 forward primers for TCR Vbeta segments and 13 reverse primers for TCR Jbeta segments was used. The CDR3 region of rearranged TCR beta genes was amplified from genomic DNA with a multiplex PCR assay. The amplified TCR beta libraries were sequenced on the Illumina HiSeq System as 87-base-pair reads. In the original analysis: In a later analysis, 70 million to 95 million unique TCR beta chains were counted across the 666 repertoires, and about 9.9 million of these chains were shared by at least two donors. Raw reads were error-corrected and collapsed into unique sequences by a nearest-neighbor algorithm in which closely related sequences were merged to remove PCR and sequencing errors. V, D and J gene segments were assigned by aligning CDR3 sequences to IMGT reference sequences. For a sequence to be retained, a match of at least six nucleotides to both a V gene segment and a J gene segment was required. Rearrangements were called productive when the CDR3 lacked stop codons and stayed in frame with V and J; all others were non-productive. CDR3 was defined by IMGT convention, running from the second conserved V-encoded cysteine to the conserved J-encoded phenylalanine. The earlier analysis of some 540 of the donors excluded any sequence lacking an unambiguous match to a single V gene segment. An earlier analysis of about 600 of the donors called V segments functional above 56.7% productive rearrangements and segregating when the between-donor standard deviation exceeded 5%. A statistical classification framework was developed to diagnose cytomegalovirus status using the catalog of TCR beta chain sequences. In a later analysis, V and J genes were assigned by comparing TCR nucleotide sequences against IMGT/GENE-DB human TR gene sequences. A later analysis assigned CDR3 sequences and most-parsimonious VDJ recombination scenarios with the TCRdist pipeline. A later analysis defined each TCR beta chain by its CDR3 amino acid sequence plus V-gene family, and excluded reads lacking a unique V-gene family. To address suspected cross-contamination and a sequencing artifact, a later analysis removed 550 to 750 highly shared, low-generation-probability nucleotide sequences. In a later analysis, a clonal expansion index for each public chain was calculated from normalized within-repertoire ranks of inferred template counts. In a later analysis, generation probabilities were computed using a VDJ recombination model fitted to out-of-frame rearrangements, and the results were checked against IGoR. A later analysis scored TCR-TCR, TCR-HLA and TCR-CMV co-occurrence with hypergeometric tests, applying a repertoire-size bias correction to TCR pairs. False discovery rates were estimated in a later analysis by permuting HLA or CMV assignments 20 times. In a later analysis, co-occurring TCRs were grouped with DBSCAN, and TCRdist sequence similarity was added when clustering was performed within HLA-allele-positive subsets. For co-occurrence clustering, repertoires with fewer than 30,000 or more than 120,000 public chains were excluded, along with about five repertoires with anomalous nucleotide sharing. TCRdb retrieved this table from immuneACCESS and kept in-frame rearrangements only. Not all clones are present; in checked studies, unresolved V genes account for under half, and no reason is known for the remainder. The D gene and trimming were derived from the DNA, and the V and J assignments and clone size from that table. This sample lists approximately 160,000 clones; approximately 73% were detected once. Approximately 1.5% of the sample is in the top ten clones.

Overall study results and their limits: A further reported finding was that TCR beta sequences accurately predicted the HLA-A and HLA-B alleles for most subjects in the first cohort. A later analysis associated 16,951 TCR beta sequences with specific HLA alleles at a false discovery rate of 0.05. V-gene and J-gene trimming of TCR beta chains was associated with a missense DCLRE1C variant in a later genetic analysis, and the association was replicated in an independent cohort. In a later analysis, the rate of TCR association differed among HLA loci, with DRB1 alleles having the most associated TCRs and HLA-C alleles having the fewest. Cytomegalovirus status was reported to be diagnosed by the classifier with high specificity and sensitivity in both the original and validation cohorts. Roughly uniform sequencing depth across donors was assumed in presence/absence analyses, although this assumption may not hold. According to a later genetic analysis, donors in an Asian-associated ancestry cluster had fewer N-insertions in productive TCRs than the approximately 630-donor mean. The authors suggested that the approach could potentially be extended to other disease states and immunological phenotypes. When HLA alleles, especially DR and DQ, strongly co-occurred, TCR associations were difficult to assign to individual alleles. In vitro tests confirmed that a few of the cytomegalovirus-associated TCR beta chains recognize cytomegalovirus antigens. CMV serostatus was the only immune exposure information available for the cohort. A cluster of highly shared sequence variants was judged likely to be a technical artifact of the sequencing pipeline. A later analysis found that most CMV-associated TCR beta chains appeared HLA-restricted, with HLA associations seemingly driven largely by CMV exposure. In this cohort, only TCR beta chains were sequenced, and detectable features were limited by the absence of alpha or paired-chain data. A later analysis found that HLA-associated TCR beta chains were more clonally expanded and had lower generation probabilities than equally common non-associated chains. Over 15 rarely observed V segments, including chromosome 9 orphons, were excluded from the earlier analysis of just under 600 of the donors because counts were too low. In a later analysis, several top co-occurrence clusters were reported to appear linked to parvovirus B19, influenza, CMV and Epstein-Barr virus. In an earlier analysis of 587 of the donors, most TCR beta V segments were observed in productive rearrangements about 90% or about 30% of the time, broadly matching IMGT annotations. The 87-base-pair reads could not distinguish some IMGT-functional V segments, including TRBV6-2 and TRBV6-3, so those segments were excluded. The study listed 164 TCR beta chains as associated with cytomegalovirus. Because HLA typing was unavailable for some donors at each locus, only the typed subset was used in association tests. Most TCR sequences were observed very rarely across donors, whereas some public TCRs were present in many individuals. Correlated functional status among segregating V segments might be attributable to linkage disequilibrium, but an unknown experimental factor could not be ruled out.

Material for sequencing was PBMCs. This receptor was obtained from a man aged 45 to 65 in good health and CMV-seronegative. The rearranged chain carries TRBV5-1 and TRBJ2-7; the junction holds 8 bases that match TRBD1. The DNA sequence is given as TGCGCCAGCAATTTCTCGGGCAGGGGGCTGAGGTACGAGCAGTACTTC. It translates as CASNFSGRGLRYEQYF.